This T cell receptor beta chain was obtained from a study of control samples from healthy donors and cancer patients. There are 14 residues in the CDR3. CDR1 is SGHRS and CDR2 is YFSETQ in the germline V gene. Trimming took off 2 bases at V and 3 bases at J, with 9 bases between the two ends. Sequencing used immunoSEQ multiplex PCR; TCRdb keeps in-frame clones, though not all of them. The table includes tens of thousands of clones, around four fifths detected once. The genes are TRBV5-1 and TRBJ1-5, with D possibly being TRBD1 (5 bases). Sequencing was performed on blood. The TCR was taken from a man aged 55 to 70 in good health. The CDR3 protein is CASSLEGNNQPQHF. CDR3 bases: TGCGCCAGCAGCTTAGAGGGGAACAATCAGCCCCAGCATTTT.